This T cell receptor (beta chain) appears in the sequencing data of a study of T cells after somatic rescue of genetic block. The germline gives CDR1 MDHEN, CDR2 SYDVKM. Trimming cost V 7 bases and J 2 bases, with 0 bases left between them. This CDR3 is built from 11 residues. This clone was counted between two and nine times. TCRdb's table, derived via immunoSEQ multiplex PCR, lists solely in-frame clones and lacks some. Of some 70,000 clones listed, roughly 90% were seen once; the top ten hold approximately 3%. This chain connects TRBV28 to TRBJ2-6; unclear D gene. The sequence was obtained from a man under 40. Sequenced: peripheral blood mononuclear cells (PBMCs). In nucleotides, the CDR3 is TGTGCCAGCACTGGGGCCAACGTCCTGACTTTC. The encoded protein is CASTGANVLTF.